This section outlines one TCR beta chain sequence together with its context. As yet, its antigen is unknown. The sample originates from a study of response to subunit inactivated influenza vaccine. Notes on the study in general: Researchers suggested that each seasonal influenza vaccination recruits few new T cells.

CDR3 length: 15 residues. V dropped 0 bases and J dropped 5; count of bases not matched to a gene: 8. Germline V gene lookup returns CDR1 GTSNPN and CDR2 SVGIG (reference sequence). TCRdb reanalysed the RT-PCR reads using MiXCR and keeps one entry per CDR3 protein. Of about 650,000 distinct CDR3 sequences listed, around a sixth are singletons. This TCR was recovered from a man aged 45-65 years who received an inactivated influenza vaccine. The sample here was PBMCs from blood, taken 11 to 12 days after vaccination. The V call is TRBV30, the J call TRBJ2-7, with 9 bases fitting TRBD1. The CDR3 sequence is CAWSVEQGAKNEQYF. As DNA, the CDR3 is TGTGCCTGGAGTGTAGAACAGGGGGCTAAGAACGAGCAGTACTTC. Filled out from reference TRBV30 and TRBJ2-7, the complete variable domain reads SQTIHQWPATLVQPVGSPLSLECTVEGTSNPNLYWYRQAAGRGLQLLFYSVGIGQISSEVPQNLSASRPQDRQFILSSKKLLLSDSGFYLCAWSVEQGAKNEQYFGPGTRLTVT.